Described below is a single TCR beta chain sequence and its context. This sample was included in a study of blood T cell repertoires in COVID-19. Study in general: Collection of acute and convalescent COVID-19 samples took place in the United States, Italy and Spain. PBMCs, B-cell-depleted T cells, or T cells provided the cDNA or gDNA that made up the material.

In the original analysis: Estimation of nucleated cell counts relied on the amplification of reference gene primers. The table came from immunoSEQ multiplex PCR; TCRdb's copy has only in-frame clones and leaves some out. The V and J calls and clone size come from that table; D and trimming were worked out from the DNA. The sample consists of 250,000 to 350,000 clones, 90% of them appearing once. Participants' own reports of clinical history determined their cohort assignment. This CDR3 is built from 14 residues. V lost 8 bases, J lost 4 bases, and 14 bases lay in between. In germline, CDR1 is LNHDA, CDR2 SQIVND (reference sequence).

This clonotype originated in a woman younger than 35 with acute COVID-19. Sequenced sample: PBMCs or T cells enriched from blood (not recorded which). The genes are TRBV19 and TRBJ1-4, with a weak D call TRBD1 (5 bases). CDR3 DNA: TGTGCCAGTCGCGACCGGGGGTATAATGAAAAACTGTTTTTT. It codes for CASRDRGYNEKLFF.